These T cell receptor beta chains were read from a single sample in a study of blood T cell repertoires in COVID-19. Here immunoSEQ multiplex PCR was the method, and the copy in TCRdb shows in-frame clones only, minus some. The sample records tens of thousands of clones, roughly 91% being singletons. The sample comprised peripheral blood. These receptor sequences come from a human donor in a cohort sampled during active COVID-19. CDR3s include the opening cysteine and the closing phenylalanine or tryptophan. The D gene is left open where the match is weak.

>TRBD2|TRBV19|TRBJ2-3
CASRRLAGVSDTQYF
TGTGCCAGTAGGAGGCTAGCGGGAGTGTCAGATACGCAGTATTTT
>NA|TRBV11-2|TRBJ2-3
CASSPWTATDTQYF
TGTGCCAGCAGCCCATGGACAGCTACAGATACGCAGTATTTT
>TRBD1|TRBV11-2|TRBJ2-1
CASSRTGQGNNEQFF
TGTGCCAGCAGCCGGACAGGACAAGGAAACAATGAGCAGTTCTTC
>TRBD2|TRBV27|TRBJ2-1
CASKRAGGRNEQFF
TGTGCCAGCAAACGGGCGGGAGGGCGGAATGAGCAGTTCTTC
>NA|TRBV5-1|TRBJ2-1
CASSWGPSSDEQFF
TGCGCCAGCAGCTGGGGTCCTTCTAGCGATGAGCAGTTCTTC
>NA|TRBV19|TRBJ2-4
CASSMAAKNIQYF
TGTGCCAGTAGTATGGCAGCCAAAAACATTCAGTACTTC
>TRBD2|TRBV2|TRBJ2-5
CASSEAEGGPLETQYF
TGTGCCAGCAGTGAAGCGGAGGGAGGGCCGCTAGAGACCCAGTACTTC
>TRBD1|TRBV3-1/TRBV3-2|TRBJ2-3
CASSLRDRKTDTQYF
TGTGCCAGCAGCCTCCGGGACAGGAAAACAGATACGCAGTATTTT
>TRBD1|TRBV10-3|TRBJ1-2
CAIRGTGGSYTF
TGTGCCATCAGGGGAACAGGGGGAAGCTACACCTTC
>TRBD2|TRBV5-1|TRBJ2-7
CASSAHASGRSYEQYF
TGCGCCAGCAGCGCCCACGCTAGCGGTCGGTCCTACGAGCAGTACTTC
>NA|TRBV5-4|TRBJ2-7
CASSLGLASYEQYF
TGTGCCAGCAGCTTGGGTCTAGCGTCCTACGAGCAGTACTTC
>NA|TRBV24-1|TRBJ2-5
CATSFPDNRDQETQYF
TGTGCCACCAGTTTTCCGGACAATCGAGACCAAGAGACCCAGTACTTC
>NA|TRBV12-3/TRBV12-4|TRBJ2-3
CASSLAEGDTQYF
TGTGCCAGCAGCTTGGCGGAGGGAGATACGCAGTATTTT
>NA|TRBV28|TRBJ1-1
CASSGGGFGTEAFF
TGTGCCAGCAGTGGCGGGGGATTTGGCACTGAAGCTTTCTTT
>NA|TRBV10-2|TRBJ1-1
CASSDLNTEAFF
TGCGCCAGCAGTGATTTAAACACTGAAGCTTTCTTT